This T cell receptor beta chain was found in a study of radiation and T cells in renal cell carcinoma. Regarding the study as a whole: Irradiated tumors held more dominant CDR3 motifs than control tumors. In nephrectomy-only tumors, top 100 clonotypes averaged approximately 40%, versus approximately 50% irradiated.

CDR1 and CDR2 (germline): MNHEY, SVGAGI. Deletions cut 5 bases from V and 0 bases from J, with 10 bases between. This CDR3 is built from 14 residues. Libraries were prepared by immunoSEQ multiplex PCR; TCRdb keeps only in-frame clonotypes and omits some of them. Of about 19,000 clones in the sample, 55% to 65% were seen once. This clone was seen only once. Its antigen remains unidentified. Noted treatment: 15 Gy SBRT to primary tumor, nephrectomy 4 weeks later. This chain connects TRBV6-5 to TRBJ1-1; D is unresolved. The source is a woman in her seventies with renal cell carcinoma. Specimen: tumor tissue, collected from a patient whose treatment included radiotherapy and nephrectomy. CDR3 DNA: TGTGCCAGCAGTCCCATTATAGTGAACACTGAAGCTTTCTTT. It yields the protein CASSPIIVNTEAFF.